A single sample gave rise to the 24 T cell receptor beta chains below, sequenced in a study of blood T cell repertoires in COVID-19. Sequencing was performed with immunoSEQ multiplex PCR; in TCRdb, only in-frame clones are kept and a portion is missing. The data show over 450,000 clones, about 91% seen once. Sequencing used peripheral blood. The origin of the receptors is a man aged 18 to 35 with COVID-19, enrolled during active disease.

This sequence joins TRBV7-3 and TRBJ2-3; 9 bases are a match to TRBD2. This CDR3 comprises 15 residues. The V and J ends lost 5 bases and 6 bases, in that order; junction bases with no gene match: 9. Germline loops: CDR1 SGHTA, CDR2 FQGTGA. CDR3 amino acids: CASSTIGTSRDTQYF. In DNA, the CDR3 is TGTGCCAGCAGCACCATCGGGACTAGCAGGGATACGCAGTATTTT.

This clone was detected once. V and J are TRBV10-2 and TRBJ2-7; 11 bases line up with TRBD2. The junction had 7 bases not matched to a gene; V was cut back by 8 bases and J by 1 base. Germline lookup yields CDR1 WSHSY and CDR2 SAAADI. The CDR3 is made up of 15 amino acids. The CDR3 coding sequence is TGCGCCAGCGTAGGGGGGACTAGCGGTTCCTACGAGCAGTACTTC. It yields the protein CASVGGTSGSYEQYF.

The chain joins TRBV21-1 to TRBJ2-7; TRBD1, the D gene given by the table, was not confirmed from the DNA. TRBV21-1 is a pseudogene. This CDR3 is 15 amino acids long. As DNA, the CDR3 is TGTGCCAGCAGCAAAGAGACCTTAACAGGGGGCGAGCAGTACTTC. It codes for CASSKETLTGGEQYF.

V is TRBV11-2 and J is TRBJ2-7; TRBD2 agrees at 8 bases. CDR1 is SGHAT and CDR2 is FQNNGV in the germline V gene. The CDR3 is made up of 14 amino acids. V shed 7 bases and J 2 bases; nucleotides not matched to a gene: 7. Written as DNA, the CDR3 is TGTGCCAGCAAGCCGGGACTAGGGCCCTACGAGCAGTACTTC. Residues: CASKPGLGPYEQYF.

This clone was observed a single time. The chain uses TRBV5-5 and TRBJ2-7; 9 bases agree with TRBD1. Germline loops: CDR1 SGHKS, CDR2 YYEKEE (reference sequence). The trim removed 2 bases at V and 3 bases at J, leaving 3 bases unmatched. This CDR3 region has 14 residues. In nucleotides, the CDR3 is TGTGCCAGCAGCTTTGAGACAGGGGGCTACGAGCAGTACTTC. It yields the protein CASSFETGGYEQYF. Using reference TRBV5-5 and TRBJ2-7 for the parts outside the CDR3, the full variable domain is DAGVTQSPTHLIKTRGQQVTLRCSPISGHKSVSWYQQVLGQGPQFIFQYYEKEERGRGNFPDRFSARQFPNYSSELNVNALLLGDSALYLCASSFETGGYEQYFGPGTRLTVT.

CDR3 sequence reads: CATSDSGSRENEQFF. CDR3 coding DNA: TGTGCCACCAGTGATAGTGGGAGTAGGGAGAATGAGCAGTTCTTC. The gene calls are TRBV24-1 and TRBJ2-1, with D perhaps TRBD2 (5 bases). Germline values: CDR1 KGHDR, CDR2 SFDVKD. The germline V and J ends were trimmed by 3 bases and 7 bases, with 15 bases remaining between them. The CDR3 length is 15 residues.

Written as DNA, the CDR3 is TGCGCCAGCAGCTTGGATGTGGGGGCGGGAGAGACCCAGTACTTC. It codes for CASSLDVGAGETQYF. This chain links TRBV5-1 with TRBJ2-5; a weak D match, TRBD1 (6 bases). The CDR3 contains 15 residues. Per the germline V gene, CDR1 is SGHRS and CDR2 is YFSETQ. Deletions cut 0 bases from V and 4 bases from J, with 13 bases between.

The DNA of the CDR3 is TGTGCCAGCAGACCGTTACTAGGGTATCAAGAGACCCAGTACTTC. As protein: CASRPLLGYQETQYF. The genes are TRBV7-9 and TRBJ2-5, with a tentative D call TRBD2 (5 bases). The germline V and J ends were trimmed by 6 bases and 2 bases, with 16 bases remaining between them. Per germline, CDR1 SEHNR and CDR2 FQNEAQ (reference sequence). The length of the CDR3 is 15 residues. Combining the CDR3 with reference TRBV7-9 and TRBJ2-5 gives the whole variable domain DTGVSQNPRHKITKRGQNVTFRCDPISEHNRLYWYRQTLGQGPEFLTYFQNEAQLEKSRLLSDRFSAERPKGSFSTLEIQRTEQGDSAMYLCASRPLLGYQETQYFGPGTRLLVL.

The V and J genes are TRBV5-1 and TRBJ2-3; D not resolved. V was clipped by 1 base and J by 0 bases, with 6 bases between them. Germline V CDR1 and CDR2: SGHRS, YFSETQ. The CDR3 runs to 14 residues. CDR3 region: CASSLQVSTDTQYF. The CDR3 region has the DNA TGCGCCAGCAGCTTGCAGGTTAGCACAGATACGCAGTATTTT.

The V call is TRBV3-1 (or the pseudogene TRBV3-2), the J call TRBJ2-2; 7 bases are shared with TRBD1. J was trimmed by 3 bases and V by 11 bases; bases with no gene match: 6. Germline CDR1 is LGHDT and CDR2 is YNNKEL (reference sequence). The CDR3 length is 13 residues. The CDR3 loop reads CAATDRDTGELFF. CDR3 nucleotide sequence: TGTGCCGCGACTGACAGGGACACCGGGGAGCTGTTTTTT.

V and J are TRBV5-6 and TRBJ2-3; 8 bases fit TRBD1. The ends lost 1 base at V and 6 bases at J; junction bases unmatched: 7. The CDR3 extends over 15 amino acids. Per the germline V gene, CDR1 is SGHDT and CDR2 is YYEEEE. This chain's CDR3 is CASSLLAGGMDTQYF. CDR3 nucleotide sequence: TGTGCCAGCAGCTTGTTGGCAGGGGGCATGGATACGCAGTATTTT.

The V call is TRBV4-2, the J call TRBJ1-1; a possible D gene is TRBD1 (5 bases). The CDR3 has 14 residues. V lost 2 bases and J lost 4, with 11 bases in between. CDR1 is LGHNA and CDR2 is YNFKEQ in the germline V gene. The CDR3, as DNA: TGTGCCAGCAGCCAACCAGGGAGGGTCACTGAAGCTTTCTTT. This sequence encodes CASSQPGRVTEAFF.

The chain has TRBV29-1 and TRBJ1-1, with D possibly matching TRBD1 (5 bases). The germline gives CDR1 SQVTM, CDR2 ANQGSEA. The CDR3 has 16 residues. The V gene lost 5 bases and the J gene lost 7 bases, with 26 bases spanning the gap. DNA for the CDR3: TGCAGCGTTTCGCAGCTCCGGCCGCTTAAGGGGCTTGAAGCTTTCTTT. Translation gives CSVSQLRPLKGLEAFF.

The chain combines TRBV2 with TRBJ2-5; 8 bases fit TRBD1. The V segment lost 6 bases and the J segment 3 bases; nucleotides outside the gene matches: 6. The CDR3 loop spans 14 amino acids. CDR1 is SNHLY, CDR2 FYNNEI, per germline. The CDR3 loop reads CASSALTGEETQYF. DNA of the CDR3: TGTGCCAGCAGCGCCCTGACAGGGGAAGAGACCCAGTACTTC.

This CDR3 is CASSGGTDREQYF. In DNA form, the CDR3 reads TGCGCCAGCAGCGGAGGGACAGATAGAGAGCAGTACTTC. The V gene is TRBV5-1, the J gene TRBJ2-7, with a weak D call TRBD1 (7 bases). This CDR3 contains 13 residues. V lost 4 bases and J 7 bases, leaving 15 bases between the germline ends. Germline CDR1 reads SGHRS; CDR2 reads YFSETQ.

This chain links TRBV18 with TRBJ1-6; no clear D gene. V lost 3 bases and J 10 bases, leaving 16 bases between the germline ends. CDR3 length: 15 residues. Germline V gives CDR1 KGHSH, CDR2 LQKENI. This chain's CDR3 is CASSPGGFLGSPLHF. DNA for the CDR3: TGTGCCAGCTCACCCGGCGGTTTTTTAGGATCACCCCTCCACTTT.

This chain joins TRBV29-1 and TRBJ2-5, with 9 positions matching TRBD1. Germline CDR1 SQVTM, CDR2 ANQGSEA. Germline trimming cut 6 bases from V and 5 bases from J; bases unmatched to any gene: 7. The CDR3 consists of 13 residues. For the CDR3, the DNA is TGCAGCGTACGGGACAGGGATGGGGAGACCCAGTACTTC. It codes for CSVRDRDGETQYF.

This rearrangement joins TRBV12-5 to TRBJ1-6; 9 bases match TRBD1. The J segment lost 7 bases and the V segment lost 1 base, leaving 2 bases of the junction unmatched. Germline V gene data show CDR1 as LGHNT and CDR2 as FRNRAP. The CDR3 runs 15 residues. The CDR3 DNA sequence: TGTGCTAGTGGTTTGGGGGACAGGGTGAATTCACCCCTCCACTTT. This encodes CASGLGDRVNSPLHF.

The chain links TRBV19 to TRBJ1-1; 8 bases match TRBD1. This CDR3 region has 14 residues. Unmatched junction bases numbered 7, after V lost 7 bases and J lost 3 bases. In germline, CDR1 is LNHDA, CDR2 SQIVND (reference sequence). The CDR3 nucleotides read TGTGCCAGTACCGCTTGGGGACAGGACACTGAAGCTTTCTTT. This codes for CASTAWGQDTEAFF.

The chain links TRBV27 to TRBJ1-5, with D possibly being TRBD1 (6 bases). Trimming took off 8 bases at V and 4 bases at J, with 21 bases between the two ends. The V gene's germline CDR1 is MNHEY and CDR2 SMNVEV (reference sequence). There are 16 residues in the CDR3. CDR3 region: CASAYVLRGKNQPQHF. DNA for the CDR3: TGTGCCAGCGCCTATGTCCTCAGGGGAAAGAATCAGCCCCAGCATTTT.

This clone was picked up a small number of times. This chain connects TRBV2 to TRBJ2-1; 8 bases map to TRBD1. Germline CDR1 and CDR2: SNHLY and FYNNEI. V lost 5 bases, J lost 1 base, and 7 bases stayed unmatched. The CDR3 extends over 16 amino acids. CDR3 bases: TGTGCCAGCAGTCGGGACACAGGGGGTTCCTACAATGAGCAGTTCTTC. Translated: CASSRDTGGSYNEQFF.

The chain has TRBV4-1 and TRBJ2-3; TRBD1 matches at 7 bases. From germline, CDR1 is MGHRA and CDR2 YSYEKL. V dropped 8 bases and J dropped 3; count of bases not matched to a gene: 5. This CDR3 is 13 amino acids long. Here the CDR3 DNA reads TGCGCCAGCGCGGACAGGAGGACAGATACGCAGTATTTT. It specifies CASADRRTDTQYF.

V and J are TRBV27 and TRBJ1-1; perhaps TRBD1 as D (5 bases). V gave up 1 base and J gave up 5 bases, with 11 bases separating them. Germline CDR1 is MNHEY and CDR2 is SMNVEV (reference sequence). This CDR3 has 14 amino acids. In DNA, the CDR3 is TGTGCCAGCAGTTTATACGGGGCGGGAACTGAAGCTTTCTTT. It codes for CASSLYGAGTEAFF.

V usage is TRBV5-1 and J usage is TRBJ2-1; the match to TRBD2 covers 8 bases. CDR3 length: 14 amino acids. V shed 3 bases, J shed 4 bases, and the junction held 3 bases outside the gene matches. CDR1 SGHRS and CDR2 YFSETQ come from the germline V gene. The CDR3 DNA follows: TGCGCCAGCAGCTCTAGCGGGCAGTACAATGAGCAGTTCTTC. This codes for CASSSSGQYNEQFF.